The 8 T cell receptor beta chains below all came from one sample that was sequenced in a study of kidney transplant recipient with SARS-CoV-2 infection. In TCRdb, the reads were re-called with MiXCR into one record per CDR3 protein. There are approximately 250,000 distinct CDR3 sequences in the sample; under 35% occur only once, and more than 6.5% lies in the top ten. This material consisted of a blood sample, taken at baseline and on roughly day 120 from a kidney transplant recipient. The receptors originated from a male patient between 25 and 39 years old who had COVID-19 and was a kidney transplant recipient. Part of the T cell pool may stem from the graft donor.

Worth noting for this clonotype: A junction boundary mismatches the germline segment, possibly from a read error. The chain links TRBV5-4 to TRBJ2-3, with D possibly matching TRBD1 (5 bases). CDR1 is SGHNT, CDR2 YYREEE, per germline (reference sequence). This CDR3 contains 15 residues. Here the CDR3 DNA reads TGTGCCGGCAGCCCTCCTGGGGCCGGGACAGATACGCAGTATTTT. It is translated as CAGSPPGAGTDTQYF.

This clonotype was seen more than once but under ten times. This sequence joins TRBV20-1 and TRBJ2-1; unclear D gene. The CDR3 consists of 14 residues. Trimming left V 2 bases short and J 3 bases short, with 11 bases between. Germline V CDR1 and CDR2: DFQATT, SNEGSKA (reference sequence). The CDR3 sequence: CSARSVAFYNEQFF. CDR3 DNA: TGCAGTGCTAGAAGCGTGGCTTTCTACAATGAGCAGTTCTTC.

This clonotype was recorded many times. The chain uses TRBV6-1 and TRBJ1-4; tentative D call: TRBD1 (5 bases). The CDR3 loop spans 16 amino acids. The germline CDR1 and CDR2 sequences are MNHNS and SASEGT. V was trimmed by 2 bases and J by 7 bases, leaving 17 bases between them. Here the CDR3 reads CASSESGRRVGEKLFF. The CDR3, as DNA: TGTGCCAGCAGTGAATCGGGCCGCAGGGTCGGTGAAAAACTGTTTTTT.

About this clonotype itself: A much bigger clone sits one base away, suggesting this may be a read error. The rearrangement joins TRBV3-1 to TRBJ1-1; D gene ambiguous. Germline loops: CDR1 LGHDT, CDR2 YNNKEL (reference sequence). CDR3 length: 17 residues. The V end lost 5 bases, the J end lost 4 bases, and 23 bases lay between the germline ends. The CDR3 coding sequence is TGTGCCAGCAGCGTCATTTATCCCATTTCAATTCGCACTGAAGCTTTCTTT. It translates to CASSVIYPISIRTEAFF.

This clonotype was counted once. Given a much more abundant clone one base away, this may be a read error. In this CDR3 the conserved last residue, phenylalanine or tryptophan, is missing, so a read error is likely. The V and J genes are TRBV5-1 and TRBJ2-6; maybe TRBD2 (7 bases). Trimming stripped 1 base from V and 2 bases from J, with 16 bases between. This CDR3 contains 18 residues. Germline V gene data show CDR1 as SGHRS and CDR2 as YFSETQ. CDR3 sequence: CASSLRGATSAGANVLTL. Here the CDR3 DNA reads TGCGCCAGCAGCTTGCGGGGGGCAACGTCCGCTGGGGCCAACGTCCTGACTCTC.

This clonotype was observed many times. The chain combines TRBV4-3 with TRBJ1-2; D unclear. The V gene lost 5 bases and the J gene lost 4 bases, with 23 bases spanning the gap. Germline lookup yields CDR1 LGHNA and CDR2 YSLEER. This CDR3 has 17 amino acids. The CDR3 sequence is CASSGNSGRRKTYGYTF. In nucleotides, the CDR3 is TGCGCCAGCAGCGGGAATTCAGGACGTCGAAAGACCTATGGCTACACCTTC.

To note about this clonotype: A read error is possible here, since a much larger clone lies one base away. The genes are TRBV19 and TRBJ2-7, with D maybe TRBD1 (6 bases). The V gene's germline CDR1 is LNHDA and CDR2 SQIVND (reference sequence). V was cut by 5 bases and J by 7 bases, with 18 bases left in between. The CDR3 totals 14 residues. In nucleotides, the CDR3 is TGTGCCAGTAGTCCCCACACTCTAGGGGGTGAGCAGTACTTC. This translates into CASSPHTLGGEQYF.

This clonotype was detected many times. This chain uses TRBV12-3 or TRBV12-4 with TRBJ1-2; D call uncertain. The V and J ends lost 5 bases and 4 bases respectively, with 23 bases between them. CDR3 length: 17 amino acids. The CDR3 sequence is CASSETFSFRKTYGYTF. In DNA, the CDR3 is TGTGCCAGCAGTGAAACTTTCAGCTTCCGAAAGACCTATGGCTACACCTTC.